The 20 T cell receptor beta chains given below trace back to one sample, sequenced in a study of cytomegalovirus exposure and HLA in healthy donors. Both 60 Vbeta primers and 13 Jbeta primers went into the PCR. Using immunoSEQ multiplex PCR, the repertoire was profiled, and TCRdb retains in-frame clones only, with some absent. The data contain around 150,000 clones, less than 65% of them singletons. Material for sequencing was PBMCs. The receptors here all came from a woman in her twenties or thirties in good health and CMV-seropositive.

This clone turned up a few times. This chain joins TRBV11-1 and TRBJ1-2; D unresolved. The CDR3 is made up of 14 amino acids. Germline CDR1 SGHAT, CDR2 FQDESV (reference sequence). Trimming cost V 1 base and J 4 bases, with 10 bases left between them. CDR3 DNA sequence: TGTGCCAGCAGCTTAGACAGCTACACCTATGGCTACACCTTC. As protein: CASSLDSYTYGYTF.

V usage is TRBV27 and J usage is TRBJ1-1; the D gene is possibly TRBD1 (6 bases). CDR1 is MNHEY and CDR2 is SMNVEV in the germline V gene (reference sequence). CDR3 length: 14 residues. Trimming removed 7 bases at V and 2 bases at J, with 14 bases between. The chain's CDR3 is CASTSNRENTEAFF. The CDR3 nucleotides read TGTGCCAGCACCTCGAACAGGGAAAACACTGAAGCTTTCTTT.

On this clone itself: The sample holds other DNA sequences that translate to the same CDR3. The chain is built from TRBV6-5 and TRBJ2-7; weak D call: TRBD1 (6 bases). CDR3 size: 13 residues. Trimming took off 3 bases at V and 1 base at J, with 7 bases between the two ends. Germline V CDR1 and CDR2: MNHEY, SVGAGI. The CDR3, as DNA: TGTGCCAGCAGTTATCAGGGGTCCTACGAGCAGTACTTC. Translated, it gives CASSYQGSYEQYF.

V gene TRBV28 combines with J gene TRBJ2-5, with D tentatively TRBD2 (6 bases). This CDR3 has 11 residues. The V gene lost 3 bases and the J gene lost 10 bases, with 9 bases spanning the gap. Looked up from germline, CDR1 is MDHEN and CDR2 is SYDVKM. The CDR3 loop reads CASSLRRDQYF. As DNA, the CDR3 is TGTGCCAGCAGTTTGAGGAGGGACCAGTACTTC.

This clone was detected once. V gene TRBV27 combines with J gene TRBJ2-7; 7 nucleotides match TRBD1. Germline trimming cut 1 base from V and 3 bases from J; bases unmatched to any gene: 6. Germline assignment: CDR1 MNHEY and CDR2 SMNVEV (reference sequence). The CDR3 consists of 15 residues. CDR3 region: CASSLYGTALYEQYF. CDR3 DNA sequence: TGTGCCAGCAGTTTATATGGGACAGCTCTCTACGAGCAGTACTTC.

The V gene is TRBV6-6, the J gene TRBJ1-5, with D perhaps TRBD1 (5 bases). Germline CDR1 reads MNHNY; CDR2 reads SVGAGI (reference sequence). CDR3 size: 13 residues. The ends were cut back, 5 bases at V and 4 bases at J, with 9 bases in the middle. CDR3 DNA: TGTGCCAGCAGTCCAGACAGAAATCAGCCCCAGCATTTT. Translated, it gives CASSPDRNQPQHF.

The V gene is TRBV4-1, the J gene TRBJ1-4; TRBD1 aligns across 7 bases. This CDR3 region has 17 residues. Germline V gives CDR1 MGHRA, CDR2 YSYEKL. Unmatched junction bases numbered 12, after V lost 0 bases and J lost 8 bases. CDR3 nucleotide sequence: TGCGCCAGCAGCCAAGACGTACAACGGACAGGAAACGAAAAACTGTTTTTT. This gives the protein CASSQDVQRTGNEKLFF.

The chain is built from TRBV5-1 and TRBJ2-5; 7 bases map to TRBD1. The V and J ends lost 3 bases and 4 bases, in that order; junction bases with no gene match: 9. This CDR3 spans 15 amino acids. The germline V gene has CDR1 SGHRS and CDR2 YFSETQ. CDR3 in amino acids: CASSSPVRGRETQYF. CDR3 bases: TGCGCCAGCAGCTCGCCGGTGAGGGGGCGAGAGACCCAGTACTTC.

The J gene is TRBJ2-7, the V gene TRBV6-6, with 12 bases lining up with TRBD2. The trim removed 6 bases at V and 1 base at J, leaving 4 bases unmatched. Per germline, CDR1 MNHNY and CDR2 SVGAGI (reference sequence). The CDR3 consists of 15 residues. This CDR3 is CASRVTSGGSYEQYF. For the CDR3, the DNA is TGTGCCAGCAGAGTTACTAGCGGGGGGTCCTACGAGCAGTACTTC.

There are a few counts of this clone. The chain has TRBV13 and TRBJ1-1; no clear D gene. The germline CDR1 and CDR2 sequences are PRHDT and FYEKMQ (reference sequence). Deletions cut 4 bases from V and 1 base from J, with 19 bases between. This CDR3 has 17 amino acids. In nucleotides, the CDR3 is TGTGCCAGCAGCTCCCTAGCGAACACACACCCGAACACTGAAGCTTTCTTT. Protein product: CASSSLANTHPNTEAFF.

The rearrangement uses TRBV7-5 and TRBJ1-5; TRBD1, the table's D call, lacks a check against the DNA. TRBV7-5 has pseudogene status. The CDR3 is 13 amino acids. The CDR3 region is CARSPGVQQPQHF. Written as DNA, the CDR3 is TGTGCCAGAAGCCCAGGGGTACAGCAGCCCCAGCATTTT.

The chain uses TRBV30 and TRBJ1-5, with D perhaps matching TRBD1 (6 bases). V dropped 1 base and J dropped 5 bases, with 9 bases sitting between them. Germline CDR1 is GTSNPN and CDR2 is SVGIG (reference sequence). This CDR3 comprises 13 residues. As DNA, the CDR3 is TGTGCCTGGAGTGGGGGGCGGCATCAGCCCCAGCATTTT. Encoded protein: CAWSGGRHQPQHF.

The genes are TRBV5-1 and TRBJ1-6; 9 bases agree with TRBD1. The trim removed 3 bases at V and 7 bases at J, leaving 2 bases unmatched. The CDR3 extends over 14 amino acids. Germline loops: CDR1 SGHRS, CDR2 YFSETQ. The CDR3 nucleotides read TGCGCCAGCAGCTGGGACAGGGTGAATTCACCCCTCCACTTT. Protein: CASSWDRVNSPLHF. Drawing the rest from reference TRBV5-1 and TRBJ1-6, the complete variable domain is KAGVTQTPRYLIKTRGQQVTLSCSPISGHRSVSWYQQTPGQGLQFLFEYFSETQRNKGNFPGRFSGRQFSNSRSEMNVSTLELGDSALYLCASSWDRVNSPLHFGNGTRLTVT.

This chain links TRBV2 with TRBJ1-5, with TRBD1 matching over 8 bases. V shed 6 bases, J shed 7 bases, and the junction held 8 bases outside the gene matches. Per germline, CDR1 SNHLY and CDR2 FYNNEI. The CDR3 has 14 residues. The CDR3 coding sequence is TGTGCCAGCAGGAGACAGGGGATGCGGCAGCCCCAGCATTTT. Its protein is CASRRQGMRQPQHF.

A single count supports this clone. The chain couples TRBV7-9 to TRBJ2-3, with D hard to call. From germline, CDR1 is SEHNR and CDR2 FQNEAQ (reference sequence). This CDR3 has 12 residues. V was pared by 4 bases and J by 8 bases, with 10 bases between. The CDR3 spells CASSSHIGTQYF. For the CDR3, the DNA is TGTGCCAGCAGCTCCCATATCGGTACGCAGTATTTT.

The CDR3 region has the DNA TGTGCCAGCAGTTCGACAGGGGACGGCTACACCTTC. Amino acid sequence: CASSSTGDGYTF. The rearrangement links TRBV6-6 to TRBJ1-2; 8 bases fit TRBD1. V shed 4 bases, J shed 8 bases, and the junction held 3 bases outside the gene matches. Looked up from germline, CDR1 is MNHNY and CDR2 is SVGAGI (reference sequence). CDR3 length: 12 residues.

The V call is TRBV7-9, the J call TRBJ1-2, with D perhaps TRBD1 (5 bases). Trimming stripped 3 bases from V and 4 bases from J, with 12 bases between. CDR1 and CDR2 (germline): SEHNR, FQNEAQ (reference sequence). CDR3 length: 14 amino acids. The CDR3 DNA reads TGTGCCAGCAGCTTGCAGGGTTTTTCCTATGGCTACACCTTC. It yields the protein CASSLQGFSYGYTF.

The chain is built from TRBV29-1 and TRBJ2-7, with D possibly being TRBD1 (5 bases). V gave up 5 bases and J gave up 6 bases, with 11 bases separating them. This CDR3 contains 11 residues. CDR1 and CDR2 (germline): SQVTM, ANQGSEA. CDR3 sequence reads: CSVWQGSEQYF. Here the CDR3 DNA reads TGCAGCGTTTGGCAGGGTTCCGAGCAGTACTTC.

This rearrangement joins TRBV28 to TRBJ1-6; TRBD1 matches at 10 bases. The V segment lost 4 bases and the J segment 9 bases; nucleotides outside the gene matches: 3. Germline CDR1 reads MDHEN; CDR2 reads SYDVKM. The CDR3 sequence is 14 residues long. CDR3 in amino acids: CASSSGQGISPLHF. CDR3 in DNA: TGTGCCAGCAGTTCGGGACAGGGGATTTCACCCCTCCACTTT.

The rearrangement links TRBV19 to TRBJ2-7; possible D gene TRBD1, 5 bases. Germline V CDR1 and CDR2: LNHDA, SQIVND (reference sequence). The CDR3 has 14 residues. Trimming stripped 5 bases from V and 2 bases from J, with 13 bases between. The CDR3 DNA follows: TGTGCCAGTAGTGGGGCAGGGCCTACCTACGAGCAGTACTTC. Protein sequence: CASSGAGPTYEQYF.